This T cell receptor (beta chain) was captured in a study of CD8 T cells in ankylosing spondylitis. This clonotype was counted between two and nine times. The antigen is not known. Broader study findings: Ankylosing spondylitis blood appeared to carry a characteristic TCR beta motif of 7 or 8 highly homologous variants.

This CDR3 spans 17 amino acids. J was trimmed by 2 bases and V by 0 bases; bases with no gene match: 6. Germline CDR1 and CDR2: DFQATT and SNEGSKA (reference sequence). Quantitative 5'-RACE with molecular barcodes generated TCR beta libraries. A single record per CDR3 protein comes from TCRdb applying MiXCR to the 5' RACE reads. There are 400,000 or so distinct CDR3 sequences in the sample; about 24% occur only once, and over 0.8% lies in the top ten. The sample was blood, either unsorted or a sorted T cell fraction (not recorded which). The origin of this receptor is a male donor with ankylosing spondylitis. The rearrangement uses TRBV20-1 and TRBJ2-3, with 12 bases that match TRBD2. The CDR3 DNA sequence: TGCAGTGCTAGAGATGCCCTAGCGGGAGGGTACACAGATACGCAGTATTTT. The encoded protein is CSARDALAGGYTDTQYF.